This TCR beta chain is from a study of blood T cell repertoires in COVID-19. Study information: Whether acute or convalescent, the COVID-19 samples came from the United States, Italy and Spain. Sample material is recorded as cDNA or gDNA derived from T cells, B-cell-depleted T cells, or PBMCs.

This clone was detected only a few times. Germline V CDR1 and CDR2: ENHRY, SYGVKD. The CDR3 runs 17 residues. J was trimmed by 4 bases and V by 4 bases; bases with no gene match: 13. Some clones are missing from TCRdb's copy, which holds only in-frame ones; the method was immunoSEQ multiplex PCR. The sample carries approximately 75,000 clones, 85% recorded once. The chain recombines TRBV10-3 with TRBJ1-2; 9 bases line up with TRBD1. The sequencing input was peripheral blood. This receptor was obtained from a man older than 75 with acute or convalescent COVID-19. As DNA, the CDR3 is TGTGCCATCAGTGGAGCCGGGACAGGGAAGAATAGCTATGGCTACACCTTC. This translates into CAISGAGTGKNSYGYTF.